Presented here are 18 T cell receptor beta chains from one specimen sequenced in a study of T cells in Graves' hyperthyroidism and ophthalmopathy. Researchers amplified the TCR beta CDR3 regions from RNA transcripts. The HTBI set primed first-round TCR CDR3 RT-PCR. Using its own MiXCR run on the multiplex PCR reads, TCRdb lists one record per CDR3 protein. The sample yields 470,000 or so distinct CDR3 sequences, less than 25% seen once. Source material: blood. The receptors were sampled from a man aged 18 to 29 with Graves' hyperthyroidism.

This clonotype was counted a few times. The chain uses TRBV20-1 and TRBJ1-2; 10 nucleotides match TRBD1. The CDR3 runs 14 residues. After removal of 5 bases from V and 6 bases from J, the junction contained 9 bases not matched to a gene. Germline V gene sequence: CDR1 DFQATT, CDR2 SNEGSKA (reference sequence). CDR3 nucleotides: TGCAGTGCTTACTGGGACAGGGGTGAGGATGGCTACACCTTC. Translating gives CSAYWDRGEDGYTF.

CDR3 region: CASSPLLGKAKTQYF. The CDR3 DNA reads TGTGCCAGCTCACCACTGCTCGGGAAGGCGAAGACCCAGTACTTC. V gene TRBV18 combines with J gene TRBJ2-5, with D perhaps TRBD2 (5 bases). Germline loops: CDR1 KGHSH, CDR2 LQKENI. V lost 1 base, J lost 6 bases, and 15 bases lay in between. This CDR3 comprises 15 residues.

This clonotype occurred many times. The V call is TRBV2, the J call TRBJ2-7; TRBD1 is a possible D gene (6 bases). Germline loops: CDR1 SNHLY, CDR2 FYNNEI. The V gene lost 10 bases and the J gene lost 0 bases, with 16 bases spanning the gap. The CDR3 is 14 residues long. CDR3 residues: CATANQGSSYEQYF. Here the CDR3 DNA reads TGTGCCACCGCAAATCAGGGGAGCTCCTACGAGCAGTACTTC. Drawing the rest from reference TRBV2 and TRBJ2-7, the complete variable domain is EPEVTQTPSHQVTQMGQEVILRCVPISNHLYFYWYRQILGQKVEFLVSFYNNEISEKSEIFDDQFSVERPDGSNFTLKIRSTKLEDSAMYFCATANQGSSYEQYFGPGTRLTVT.

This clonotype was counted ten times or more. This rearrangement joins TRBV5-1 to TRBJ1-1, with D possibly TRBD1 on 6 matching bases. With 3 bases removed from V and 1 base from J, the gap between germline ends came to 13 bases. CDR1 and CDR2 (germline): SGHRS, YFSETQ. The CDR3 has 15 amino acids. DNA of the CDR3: TGCGCCAGCAGCTCCCAGGGGCGAGAGAACACTGAAGCTTTCTTT. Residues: CASSSQGRENTEAFF.

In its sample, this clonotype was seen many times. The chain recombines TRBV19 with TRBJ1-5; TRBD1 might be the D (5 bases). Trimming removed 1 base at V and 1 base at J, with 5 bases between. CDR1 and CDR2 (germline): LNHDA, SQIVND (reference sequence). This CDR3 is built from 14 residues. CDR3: CASSIGGSNQPQHF. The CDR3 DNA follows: TGTGCCAGTAGTATAGGGGGCAGCAATCAGCCCCAGCATTTT.

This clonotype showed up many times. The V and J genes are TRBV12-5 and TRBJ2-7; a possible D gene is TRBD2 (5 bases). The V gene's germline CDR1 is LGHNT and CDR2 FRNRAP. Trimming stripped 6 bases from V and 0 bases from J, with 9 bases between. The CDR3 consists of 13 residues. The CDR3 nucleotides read TGTGCTAGTGGGATAGGGAGCTCCTACGAGCAGTACTTC. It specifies CASGIGSSYEQYF.

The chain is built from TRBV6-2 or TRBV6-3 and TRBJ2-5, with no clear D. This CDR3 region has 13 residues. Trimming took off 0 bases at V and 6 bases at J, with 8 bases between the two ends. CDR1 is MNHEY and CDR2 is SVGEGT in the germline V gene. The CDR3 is CASSYSSSQTQYF. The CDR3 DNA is TGTGCCAGCAGTTACTCAAGTAGCCAGACCCAGTACTTC.

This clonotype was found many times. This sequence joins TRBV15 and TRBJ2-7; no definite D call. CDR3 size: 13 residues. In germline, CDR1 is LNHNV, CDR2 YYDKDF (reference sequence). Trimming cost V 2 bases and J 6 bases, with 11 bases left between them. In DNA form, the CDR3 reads TGTGCCACCAGCAGAAGCTCCACCCGCGAGCAGTACTTC. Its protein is CATSRSSTREQYF.

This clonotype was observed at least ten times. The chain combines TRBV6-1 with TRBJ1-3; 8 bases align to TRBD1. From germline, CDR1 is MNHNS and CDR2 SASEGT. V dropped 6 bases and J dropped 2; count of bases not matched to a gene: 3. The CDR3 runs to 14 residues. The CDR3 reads CASSGTGPGNTIYF. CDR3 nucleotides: TGTGCCAGCAGCGGGACAGGACCTGGAAACACCATATATTTT.

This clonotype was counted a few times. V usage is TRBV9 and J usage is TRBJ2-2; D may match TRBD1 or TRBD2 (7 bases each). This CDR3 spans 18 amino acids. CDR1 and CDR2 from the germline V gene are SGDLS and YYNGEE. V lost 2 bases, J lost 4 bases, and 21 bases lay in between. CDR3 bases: TGTGCCAGCAGCGTGGGGGGAGGGGGCGAAATGTCCACCGGGGAGCTGTTTTTT. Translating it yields CASSVGGGGEMSTGELFF.

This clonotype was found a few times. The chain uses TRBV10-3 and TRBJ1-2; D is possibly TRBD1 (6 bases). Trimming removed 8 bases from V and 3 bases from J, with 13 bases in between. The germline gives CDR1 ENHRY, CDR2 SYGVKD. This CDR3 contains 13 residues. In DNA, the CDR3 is TGTGCCATCTCAAGGGAGGGGGACTATGGCTACACCTTC. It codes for CAISREGDYGYTF.

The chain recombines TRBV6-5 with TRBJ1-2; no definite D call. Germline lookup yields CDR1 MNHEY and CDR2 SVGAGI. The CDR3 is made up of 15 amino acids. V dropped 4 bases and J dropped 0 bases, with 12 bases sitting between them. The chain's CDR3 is CASSSPGMSNYGYTF. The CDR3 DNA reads TGTGCCAGCAGTTCCCCCGGGATGTCTAACTATGGCTACACCTTC.

CDR3 loop: CASTLGDASQETQYF. The CDR3 nucleotides are TGTGCCAGCACCCTCGGGGACGCAAGCCAAGAGACCCAGTACTTC. V gene TRBV6-1 combines with J gene TRBJ2-5, with D possibly called TRBD1 or TRBD2 (5 bases each). Germline CDR1 reads MNHNS; CDR2 reads SASEGT. The ends were cut back, 7 bases at V and 1 base at J, with 16 bases in the middle. The CDR3 loop spans 15 amino acids.

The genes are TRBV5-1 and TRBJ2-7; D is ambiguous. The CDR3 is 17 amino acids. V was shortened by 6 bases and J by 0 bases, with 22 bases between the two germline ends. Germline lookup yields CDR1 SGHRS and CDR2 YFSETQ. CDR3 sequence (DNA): TGCGCCAGCACTAATAATAAACGTGTCACGGACTCCTACGAGCAGTACTTC. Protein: CASTNNKRVTDSYEQYF.

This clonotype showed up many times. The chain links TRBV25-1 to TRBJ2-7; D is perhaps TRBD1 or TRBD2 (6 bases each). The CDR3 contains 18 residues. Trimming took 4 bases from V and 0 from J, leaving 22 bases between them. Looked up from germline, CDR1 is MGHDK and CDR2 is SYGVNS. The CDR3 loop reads CASSGVWGAGHDSYEQYF. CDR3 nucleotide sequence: TGTGCCAGCAGTGGGGTCTGGGGGGCGGGCCACGACTCCTACGAGCAGTACTTC.

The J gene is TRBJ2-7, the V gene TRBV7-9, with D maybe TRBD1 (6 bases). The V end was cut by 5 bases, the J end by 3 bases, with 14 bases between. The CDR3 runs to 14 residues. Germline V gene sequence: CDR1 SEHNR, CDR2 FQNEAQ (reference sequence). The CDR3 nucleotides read TGTGCCAGCAGCCCCCCAGGGGCCGGCTACGAGCAGTACTTC. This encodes CASSPPGAGYEQYF.

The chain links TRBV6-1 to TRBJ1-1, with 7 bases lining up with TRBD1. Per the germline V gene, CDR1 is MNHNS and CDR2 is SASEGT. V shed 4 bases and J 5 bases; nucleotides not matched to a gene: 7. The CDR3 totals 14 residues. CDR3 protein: CASSGDSSSTEAFF. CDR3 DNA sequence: TGTGCCAGCAGTGGGGACAGTTCATCGACTGAAGCTTTCTTT.

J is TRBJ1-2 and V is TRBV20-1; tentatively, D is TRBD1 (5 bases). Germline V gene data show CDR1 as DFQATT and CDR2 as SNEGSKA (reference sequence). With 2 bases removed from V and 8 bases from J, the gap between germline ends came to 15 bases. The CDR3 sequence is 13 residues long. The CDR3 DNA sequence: TGCAGTGCTAGAACTGGGGGAGACTTGGGCTACACCTTC. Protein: CSARTGGDLGYTF.